This TCR beta chain emerged from a study of T cell responses to AZD1222 COVID-19 vaccine. The assay was immunoSEQ multiplex PCR, and TCRdb's table has in-frame clones only and misses some. The sample lists 190,000 or so clones, 88% occurring once. Details on this clone: Its target is not known.

The CDR3 sequence is 14 residues long. Trimming left V 2 bases short and J 2 bases short, with 7 bases between. Germline CDR1 is SGDLS and CDR2 is YYNGEE. Study outcomes and limitations: Possibly, clonal diversity was underestimated; donors were largely white British and included more females.

This specimen consisted of peripheral blood, obtained 28 days after the second AZD1222 dose. The TCR originated in an adult who received the AZD1222 COVID-19 vaccine. The chain recombines TRBV9 with TRBJ2-2, with D possibly TRBD2 on 5 matching bases. CDR3 nucleotides: TGTGCCAGCAGCGTCCGGGGAAACACCGGGGAGCTGTTTTTT. Residues: CASSVRGNTGELFF.